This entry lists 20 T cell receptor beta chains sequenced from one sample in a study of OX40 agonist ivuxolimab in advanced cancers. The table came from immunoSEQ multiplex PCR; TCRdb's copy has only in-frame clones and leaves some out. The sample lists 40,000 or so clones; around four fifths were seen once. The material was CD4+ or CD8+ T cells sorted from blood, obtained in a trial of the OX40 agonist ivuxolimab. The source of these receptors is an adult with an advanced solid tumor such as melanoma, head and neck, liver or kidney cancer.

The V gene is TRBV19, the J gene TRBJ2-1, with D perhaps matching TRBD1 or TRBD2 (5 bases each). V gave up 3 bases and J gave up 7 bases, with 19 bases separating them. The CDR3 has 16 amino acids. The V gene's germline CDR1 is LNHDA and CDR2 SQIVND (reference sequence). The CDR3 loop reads CASSIKGWESKNEQFF. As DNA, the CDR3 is TGTGCCAGTAGTATTAAGGGGTGGGAGAGTAAAAATGAGCAGTTCTTC.

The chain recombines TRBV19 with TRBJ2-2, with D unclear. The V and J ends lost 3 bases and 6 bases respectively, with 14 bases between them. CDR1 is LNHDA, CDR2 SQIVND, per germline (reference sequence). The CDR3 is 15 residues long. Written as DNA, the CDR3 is TGTGCCAGTAGTATTTGGGGTATTGGGGCCGGGGAGCTGTTTTTT. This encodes CASSIWGIGAGELFF.

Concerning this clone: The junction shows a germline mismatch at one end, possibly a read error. CDR3 DNA: TGTGCTAGCAGCCCAGACAGGACGAACACCGGGGAGCTGTTTTTT. Translating gives CASSPDRTNTGELFF. The V gene is TRBV7-7, the J gene TRBJ2-2; D may be TRBD1 (6 bases). The CDR3 has 15 residues. Germline CDR1 is SSHAT and CDR2 is FNYEAQ (reference sequence).

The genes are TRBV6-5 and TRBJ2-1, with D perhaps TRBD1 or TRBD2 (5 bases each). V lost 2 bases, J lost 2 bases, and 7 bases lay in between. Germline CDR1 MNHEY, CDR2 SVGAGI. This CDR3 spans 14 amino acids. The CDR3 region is CASSYRGPYNEQFF. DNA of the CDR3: TGTGCCAGCAGTTACAGGGGACCCTACAATGAGCAGTTCTTC.

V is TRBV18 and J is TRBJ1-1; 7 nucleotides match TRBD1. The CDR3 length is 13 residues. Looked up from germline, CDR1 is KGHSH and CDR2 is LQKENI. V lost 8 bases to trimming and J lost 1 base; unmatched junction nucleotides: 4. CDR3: CASQGQQNTEAFF. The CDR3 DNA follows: TGTGCCAGCCAGGGACAGCAGAACACTGAAGCTTTCTTT.

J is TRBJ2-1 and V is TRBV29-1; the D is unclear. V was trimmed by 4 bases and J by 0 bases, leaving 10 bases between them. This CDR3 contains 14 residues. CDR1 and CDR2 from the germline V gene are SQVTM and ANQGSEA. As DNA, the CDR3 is TGCAGCGTTGTCGCGGCTATCTCCTACAATGAGCAGTTCTTC. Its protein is CSVVAAISYNEQFF.

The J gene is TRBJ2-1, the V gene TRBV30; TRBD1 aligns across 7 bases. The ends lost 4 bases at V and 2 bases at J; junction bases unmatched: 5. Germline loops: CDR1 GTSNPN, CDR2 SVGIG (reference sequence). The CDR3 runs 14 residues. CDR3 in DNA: TGTGCCTGGAACAGGGGCCGACCCTACAATGAGCAGTTCTTC. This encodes CAWNRGRPYNEQFF.

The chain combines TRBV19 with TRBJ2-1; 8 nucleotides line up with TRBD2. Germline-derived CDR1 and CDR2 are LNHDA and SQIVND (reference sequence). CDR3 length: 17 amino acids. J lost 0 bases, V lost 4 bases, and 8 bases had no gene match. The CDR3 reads CASSNPPTSGSYNEQFF. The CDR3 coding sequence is TGTGCCAGTAGTAACCCACCTACTAGCGGCTCCTACAATGAGCAGTTCTTC. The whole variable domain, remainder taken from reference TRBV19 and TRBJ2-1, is DGGITQSPKYLFRKEGQNVTLSCEQNLNHDAMYWYRQDPGQGLRLIYYSQIVNDFQKGDIAEGYSVSREKKESFPLTVTSAQKNPTAFYLCASSNPPTSGSYNEQFFGPGTRLTVL.

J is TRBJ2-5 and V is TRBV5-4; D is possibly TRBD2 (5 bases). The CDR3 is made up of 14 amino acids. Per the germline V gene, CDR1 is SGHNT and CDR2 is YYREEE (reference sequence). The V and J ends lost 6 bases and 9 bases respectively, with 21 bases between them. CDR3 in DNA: TGTGCCAGCACCAACAGAGAGCCACCCGGGGCCCAGTACTTC. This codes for CASTNREPPGAQYF.

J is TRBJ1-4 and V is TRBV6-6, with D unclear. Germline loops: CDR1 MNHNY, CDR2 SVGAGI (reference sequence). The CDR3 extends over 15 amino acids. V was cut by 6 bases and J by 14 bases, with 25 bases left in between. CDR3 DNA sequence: TGTGCCAGCAGCCCCGCAATGAAAAACGGCCTGACCCTGTTTTTT. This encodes CASSPAMKNGLTLFF.

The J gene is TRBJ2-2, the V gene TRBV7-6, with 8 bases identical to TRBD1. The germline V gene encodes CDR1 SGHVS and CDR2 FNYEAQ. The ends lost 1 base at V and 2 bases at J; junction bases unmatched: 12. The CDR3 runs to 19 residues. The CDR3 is CASSLGVFPGQENTGELFF. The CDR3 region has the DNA TGTGCCAGCAGCTTAGGTGTCTTCCCGGGACAGGAAAACACCGGGGAGCTGTTTTTT. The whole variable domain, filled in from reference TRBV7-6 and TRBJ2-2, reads GAGVSQSPRYKVTKRGQDVALRCDPISGHVSLYWYRQALGQGPEFLTYFNYEAQQDKSGLPNDRFSAERPEGSISTLTIQRTEQRDSAMYRCASSLGVFPGQENTGELFFGEGSRLTVL.

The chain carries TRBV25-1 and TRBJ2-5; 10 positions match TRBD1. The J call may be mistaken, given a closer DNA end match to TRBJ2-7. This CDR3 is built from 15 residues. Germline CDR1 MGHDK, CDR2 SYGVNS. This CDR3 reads CASSEAGQGLYEQYF. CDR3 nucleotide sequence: TGTGCCAGCAGTGAAGCGGGACAGGGGCTCTACGAGCAGTACTTC.

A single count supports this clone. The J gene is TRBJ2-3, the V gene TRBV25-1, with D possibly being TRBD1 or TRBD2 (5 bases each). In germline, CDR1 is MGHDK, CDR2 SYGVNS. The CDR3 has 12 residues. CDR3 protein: CDSGWGTDTQYF. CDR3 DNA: TGTGACTCGGGGTGGGGGACAGATACGCAGTATTTT.

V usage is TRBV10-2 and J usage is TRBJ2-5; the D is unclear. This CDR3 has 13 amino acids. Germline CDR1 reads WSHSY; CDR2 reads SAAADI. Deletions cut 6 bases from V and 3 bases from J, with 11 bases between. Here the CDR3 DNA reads TGCGCCAGCAGGACTCATTTCGAAGAGACCCAGTACTTC. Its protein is CASRTHFEETQYF.

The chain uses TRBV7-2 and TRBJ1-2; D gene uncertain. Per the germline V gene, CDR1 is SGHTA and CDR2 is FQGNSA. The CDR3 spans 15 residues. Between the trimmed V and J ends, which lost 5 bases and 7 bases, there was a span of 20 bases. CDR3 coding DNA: TGTGCCAGCAGCCCACCATTCGCGGCGTCCGGTGGCTACACCTTC. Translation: CASSPPFAASGGYTF.

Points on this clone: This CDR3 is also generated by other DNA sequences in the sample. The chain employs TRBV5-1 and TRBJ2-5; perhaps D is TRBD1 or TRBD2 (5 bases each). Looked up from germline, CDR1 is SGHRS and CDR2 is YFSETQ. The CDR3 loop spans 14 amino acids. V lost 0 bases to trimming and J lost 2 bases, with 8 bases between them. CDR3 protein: CASSLGGVQETQYF. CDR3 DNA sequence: TGCGCCAGCAGCTTGGGAGGGGTACAAGAGACCCAGTACTTC.

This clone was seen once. This CDR3 reads CASSPWAGGTDTQYF. CDR3 nucleotides: TGTGCCAGCAGCCCCTGGGCAGGTGGAACAGATACGCAGTATTTT. The gene calls are TRBV9 and TRBJ2-3; D is unclear. Germline CDR1 is SGDLS and CDR2 is YYNGEE. The CDR3 is made up of 15 amino acids. Trimming pared 4 bases from V and 3 bases from J, leaving 15 bases between.

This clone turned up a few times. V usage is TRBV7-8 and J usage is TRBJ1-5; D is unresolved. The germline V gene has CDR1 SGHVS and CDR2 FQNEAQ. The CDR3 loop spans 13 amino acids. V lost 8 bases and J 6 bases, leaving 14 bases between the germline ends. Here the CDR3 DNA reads TGTGCCAGCGGGCCGGGAGGTCCTCAGCCCCAGCATTTT. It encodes CASGPGGPQPQHF. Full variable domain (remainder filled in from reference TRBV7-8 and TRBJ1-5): GAGVSQSPRYKVAKRGQDVALRCDPISGHVSLFWYQQALGQGPEFLTYFQNEAQLDKSGLPSDRFFAERPEGSVSTLKIQRTQQEDSAVYLCASGPGGPQPQHFGDGTRLSIL.

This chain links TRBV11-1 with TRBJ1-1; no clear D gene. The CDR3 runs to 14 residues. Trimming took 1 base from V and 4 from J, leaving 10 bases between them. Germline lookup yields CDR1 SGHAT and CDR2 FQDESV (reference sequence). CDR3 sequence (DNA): TGTGCCAGCAGCTTAGTGCCCCAGAGCACTGAAGCTTTCTTT. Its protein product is CASSLVPQSTEAFF.

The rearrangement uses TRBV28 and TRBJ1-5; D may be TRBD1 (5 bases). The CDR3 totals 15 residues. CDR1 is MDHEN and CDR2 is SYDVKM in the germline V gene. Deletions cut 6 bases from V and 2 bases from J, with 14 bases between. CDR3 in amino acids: CASSPLTRGNQPQHF. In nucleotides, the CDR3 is TGTGCCAGCAGCCCCCTCACCAGGGGCAATCAGCCCCAGCATTTT.